This T cell receptor beta chain was identified during a study of blood T cells in healthy people across ages (dated by TCRdb to the mid-2010s). Regarding the study in general: Template switching captured roughly one uniquely barcoded TCR beta cDNA molecule per two T cells in model experiments. The study analyzed two additional independent replicas of 1 million unique cDNA reads from the same blood draw for two donors, one aged 18 to 30 and one aged 80 or older. To track age-related changes in TCR beta repertoire diversity, the study relied on deep sequencing normalized with unique cDNA molecular identifiers. Donors were grouped into four age groups: young (average roughly 15 years), middle-aged (under 40), aged (roughly 62) and long-lived (just over 80).

Overall results and qualifications from the work: The percentage of naive T cells measured by flow cytometry correlated strongly with observed TCR beta diversity. Estimates of total diversity based on one million sequenced T cells were considered lower bounds and underestimates. Compared with the aged group, the long-lived group had more naive CD4+ T cells, fewer expanded clones and increased TCR diversity, suggesting age selection. Observed TCR beta diversity per million T cells fell roughly linearly with age, and a significant reduction was already apparent by age around 36. Because profiling used bulk unsorted PBMCs, naive and antigen-experienced compartments could not be compared conclusively. Because donor CMV infection status was unknown, age-related changes in expanded clonotypes were potentially confounded.

Library construction relied on 5' RACE. For sequencing, an Illumina HiSeq 2500 was employed. A second roughly 6 to 12 cycle PCR used a sample-barcoded 5' primer and a J-beta primer mix. A unique molecular identifier was introduced onto each TCR beta cDNA molecule by a template-switch 5' adaptor carrying 12 random nucleotides. Each sample yielded at least 3 million CDR3-containing paired-end reads. All of the RNA was converted into first-strand cDNA using the Mint cDNA synthesis kit, with a TRBC-specific oligonucleotide serving as the primer. Following uracil-DNA glycosylase treatment, a first 18-cycle PCR with universal primers M1SS and BC2_uni_R was performed on all cDNA. As for the original processing: Normalization of each sample was performed by random selection of 1 million high-quality reads, each carrying a distinct molecular identifier. Instead of being binned into consensus sequences, reads with shared molecular identifiers were discarded. CDR3 identification, clonotype clustering and error correction used MiTCR with a Q25 quality threshold and the strictest error-elimination algorithm. A nonparametric unseen species model with Euler transformation was used to estimate a lower bound on total TCR beta diversity. The public sequencing data were trimmed at Q25 with fastp and processed into clonotypes with MiXCR by TCRdb, which kept only in-frame beta chains. When rows share a CDR3 protein, they turn into one entry using the most common DNA and genes. The V and J calls, along with clone size, are taken from TCRdb and not from the paper's own processing. This sample holds 750,000 to 950,000 distinct CDR3 sequences; 25% to 30% were observed only once. The biggest ten clones account for 10% of the sample.

Spanning cysteine to phenylalanine, the CDR3 consists of 16 amino acids. Kept here is only the CDR3 DNA, which spans 48 bases and is read in frame from base 1. V sheds 3 bases and J sheds 2 bases, leaving 17 bases between their ends. The germline V gene encodes CDR1 SGHRS and CDR2 YFSETQ. The donors were some 39 Caucasian individuals from Russia, aged roughly 6 to 100 years, who were systemically healthy. About 10 milliliters of peripheral blood were collected from each donor into EDTA-treated Vacutainer tubes. Ficoll-Paque density-gradient centrifugation was used to isolate PBMCs, with at least 6.5 million obtained per sample. Trizol reagent was used to extract total RNA from the PBMCs, yielding at least 6 micrograms per sample. The percentages of naive CD45RAhigh/CD27high T cells were determined by flow cytometry on a PBMC aliquot from every donor. On this clonotype itself: This clone's antigen is unknown. It has no much larger one-base neighbor in the sample; base qualities were not kept.

The same specimen was also included in a second study, on T cells of mothers and their children. As described in the second report: Nine systemically healthy Caucasian individuals, comprising three mothers and their six children, were included as donors. cDNA synthesis consumed the entire amount of extracted RNA, loaded at approximately 1.4 ug RNA in each 15 ul reaction. In the second PCR, the M1S primer introduced both the sample barcodes and 2-4 random nucleotides. Over 8.5 million TCR beta CDR3 reads were obtained for each mother, and millions of reads were obtained for each child. TCR recombination output is similarly shaped by thymic selection in related and unrelated pairs, with a minor effect exerted by inherited differences. Related mother-child pairs always showed normalized repertoire overlap that was slightly higher than in unrelated mother-child pairs, though the difference was never significant. With a sensitivity of about 100 clones per million clonotypes, no persistent microchimeric T cell clones were detected. The study used deep NGS to compare TCR beta repertoires of mothers and children, seeking features distinguishing related mother-child pairs from unrelated individuals. The mean age was roughly 40 +/- 4 years for the mothers and about 10 +/- 4 years for the children. After adapters were ligated using NEBNext reagents, the libraries underwent 100+100 nt paired-end sequencing on an Illumina HiSeq 2000. To prevent cross-contamination, the mother and child libraries were prepared a month apart and were sequenced in separate runs. Each donor had between roughly 500,000 and 2,100,000 distinct TCR beta clonotypes identified. Naive TCR beta clonotypes were estimated from low-frequency clonotypes matched to each donor's FACS-determined naive share, without sorting.

The sample comprised blood. This receptor was obtained from a woman aged 35 to 49 in good health. Recombination joined TRBV5-1 with TRBJ2-5, with the D call tentatively TRBD1 or TRBD2, each fitting 7 bases. CDR3 protein: CASSSSRGGGQETQYF. The base sequence is TGCGCCAGCAGCTCTTCCAGGGGGGGAGGACAAGAGACCCAGTACTTC.